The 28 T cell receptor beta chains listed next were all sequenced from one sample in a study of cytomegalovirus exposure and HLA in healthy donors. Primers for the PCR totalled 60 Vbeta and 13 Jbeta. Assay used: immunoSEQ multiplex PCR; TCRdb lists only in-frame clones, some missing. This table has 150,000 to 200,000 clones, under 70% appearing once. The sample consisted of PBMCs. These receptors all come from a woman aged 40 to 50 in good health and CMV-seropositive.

The CDR3 region is CASSASKSSYNEQFF. The CDR3 nucleotides are TGTGCCAGCAGTGCTAGCAAGAGCTCCTACAATGAGCAGTTCTTC. The chain combines TRBV25-1 with TRBJ2-1; maybe TRBD2 (5 bases). The V end was cut by 4 bases, the J end by 0 bases, with 10 bases between. The CDR3 is made up of 15 amino acids. Germline values: CDR1 MGHDK, CDR2 SYGVNS.

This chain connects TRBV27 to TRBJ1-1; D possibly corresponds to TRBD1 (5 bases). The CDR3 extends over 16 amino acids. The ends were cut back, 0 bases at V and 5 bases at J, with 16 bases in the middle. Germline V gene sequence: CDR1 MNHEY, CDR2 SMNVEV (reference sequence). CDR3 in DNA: TGTGCCAGCAGTTTATCGTATTTGGGGGGTTCGACTGAAGCTTTCTTT. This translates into CASSLSYLGGSTEAFF.

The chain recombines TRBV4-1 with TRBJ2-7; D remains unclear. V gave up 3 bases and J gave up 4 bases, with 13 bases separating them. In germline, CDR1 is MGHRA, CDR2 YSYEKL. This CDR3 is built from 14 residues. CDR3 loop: CASSQAPLGYEQYF. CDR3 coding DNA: TGCGCCAGCAGCCAGGCGCCTCTAGGATACGAGCAGTACTTC.

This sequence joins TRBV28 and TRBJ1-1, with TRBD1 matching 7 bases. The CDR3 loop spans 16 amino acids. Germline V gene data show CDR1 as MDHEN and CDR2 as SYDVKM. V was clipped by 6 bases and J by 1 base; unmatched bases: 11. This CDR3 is CASRVRPGGGNTEAFF. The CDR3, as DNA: TGTGCCAGCAGAGTTAGACCAGGGGGAGGGAACACTGAAGCTTTCTTT.

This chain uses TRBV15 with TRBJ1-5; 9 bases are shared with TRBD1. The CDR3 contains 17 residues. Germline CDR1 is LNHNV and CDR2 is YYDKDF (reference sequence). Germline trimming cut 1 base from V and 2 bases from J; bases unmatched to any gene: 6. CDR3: CATSRAGQGRGNQPQHF. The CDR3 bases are TGTGCCACCAGCAGAGCGGGACAGGGACGGGGCAATCAGCCCCAGCATTTT.

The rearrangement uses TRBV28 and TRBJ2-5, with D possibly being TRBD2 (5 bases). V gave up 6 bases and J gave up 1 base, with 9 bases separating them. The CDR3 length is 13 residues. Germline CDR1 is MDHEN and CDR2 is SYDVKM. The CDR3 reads CASSPAGQETQYF. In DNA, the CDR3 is TGTGCCAGCAGCCCGGCGGGCCAAGAGACCCAGTACTTC.

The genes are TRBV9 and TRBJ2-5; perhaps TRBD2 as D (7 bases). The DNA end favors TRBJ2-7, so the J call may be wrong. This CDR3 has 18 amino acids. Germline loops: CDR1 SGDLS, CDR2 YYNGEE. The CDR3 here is CASSVDLGEGTPTYEQYF. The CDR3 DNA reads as TGTGCCAGCAGCGTAGATTTGGGGGAGGGGACACCGACCTACGAGCAGTACTTC.

CDR3 in amino acids: CASGLQGDRGHGYTF. CDR3 DNA sequence: TGTGCTAGTGGTTTGCAGGGCGACAGGGGGCATGGCTACACCTTC. The chain recombines TRBV12-5 with TRBJ1-2, with 10 positions matching TRBD1. The CDR3 has 15 amino acids. Germline V gene data show CDR1 as LGHNT and CDR2 as FRNRAP. Trimming removed 2 bases from V and 6 bases from J; junction bases left unmatched: 6.

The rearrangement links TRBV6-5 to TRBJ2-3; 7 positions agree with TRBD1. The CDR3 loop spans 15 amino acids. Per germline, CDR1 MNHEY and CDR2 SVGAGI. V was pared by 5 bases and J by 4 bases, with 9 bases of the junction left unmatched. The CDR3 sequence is CASSHSQGLADTQYF. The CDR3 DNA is TGTGCCAGCAGTCATTCACAGGGGCTGGCAGATACGCAGTATTTT.

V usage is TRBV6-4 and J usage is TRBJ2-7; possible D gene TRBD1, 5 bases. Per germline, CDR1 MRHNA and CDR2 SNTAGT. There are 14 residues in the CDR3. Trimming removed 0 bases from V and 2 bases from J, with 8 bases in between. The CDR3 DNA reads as TGTGCCAGCAGTGACTCGGGGCAAACCTACGAGCAGTACTTC. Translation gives CASSDSGQTYEQYF.

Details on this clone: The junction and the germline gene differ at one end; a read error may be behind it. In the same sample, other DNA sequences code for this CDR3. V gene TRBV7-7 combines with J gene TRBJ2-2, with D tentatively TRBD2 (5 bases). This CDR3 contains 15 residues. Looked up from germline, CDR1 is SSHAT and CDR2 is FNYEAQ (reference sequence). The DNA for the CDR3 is TGTGCTAGCAGCTTAGCTATCGGGAACACCGGGGAGCTGTTTTTC. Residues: CASSLAIGNTGELFF.

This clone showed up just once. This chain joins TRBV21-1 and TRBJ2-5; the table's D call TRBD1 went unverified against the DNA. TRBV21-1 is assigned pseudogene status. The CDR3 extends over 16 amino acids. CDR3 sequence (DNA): TGTGCCAGCAGCAAACCGGCTACAGGGGGTGGTGAGACCCAGTACTTC. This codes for CASSKPATGGGETQYF.

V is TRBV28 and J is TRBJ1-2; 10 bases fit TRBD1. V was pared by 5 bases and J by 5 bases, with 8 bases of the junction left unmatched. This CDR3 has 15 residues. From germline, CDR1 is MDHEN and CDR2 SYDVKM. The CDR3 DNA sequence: TGTGCCAGCAGTCCCCCGGACAGGGGGTTTTATGGCTACACCTTC. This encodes CASSPPDRGFYGYTF.

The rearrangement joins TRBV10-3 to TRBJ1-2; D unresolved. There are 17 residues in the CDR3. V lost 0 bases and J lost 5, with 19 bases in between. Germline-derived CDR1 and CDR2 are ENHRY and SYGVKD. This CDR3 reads CAISESTFVAVRYGYTF. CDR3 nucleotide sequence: TGTGCCATCAGTGAGTCGACTTTCGTGGCGGTTAGGTATGGCTACACCTTC.

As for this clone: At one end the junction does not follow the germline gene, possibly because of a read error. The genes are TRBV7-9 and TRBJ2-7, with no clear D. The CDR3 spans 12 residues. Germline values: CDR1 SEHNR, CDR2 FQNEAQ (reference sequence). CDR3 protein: CSSSSESSEQYF. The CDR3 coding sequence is TGTTCCAGCAGCTCCGAGAGTAGCGAGCAGTACTTC.

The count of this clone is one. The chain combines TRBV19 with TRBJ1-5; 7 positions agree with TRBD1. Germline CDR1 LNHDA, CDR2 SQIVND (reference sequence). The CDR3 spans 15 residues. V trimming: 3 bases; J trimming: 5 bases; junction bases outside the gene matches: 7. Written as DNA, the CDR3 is TGTGCCAGTAGTATTGTGAGGACAGGAGATCAGCCCCAGCATTTT. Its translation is CASSIVRTGDQPQHF. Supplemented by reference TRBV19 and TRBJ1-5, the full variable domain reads DGGITQSPKYLFRKEGQNVTLSCEQNLNHDAMYWYRQDPGQGLRLIYYSQIVNDFQKGDIAEGYSVSREKKESFPLTVTSAQKNPTAFYLCASSIVRTGDQPQHFGDGTRLSIL.

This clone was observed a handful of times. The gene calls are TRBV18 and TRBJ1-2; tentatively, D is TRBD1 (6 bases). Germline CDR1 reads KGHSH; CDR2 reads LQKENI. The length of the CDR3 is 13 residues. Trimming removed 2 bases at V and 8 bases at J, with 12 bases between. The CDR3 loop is CASSPGQGLGYTF. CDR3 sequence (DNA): TGTGCCAGCTCACCAGGGCAGGGGCTCGGCTACACCTTC.

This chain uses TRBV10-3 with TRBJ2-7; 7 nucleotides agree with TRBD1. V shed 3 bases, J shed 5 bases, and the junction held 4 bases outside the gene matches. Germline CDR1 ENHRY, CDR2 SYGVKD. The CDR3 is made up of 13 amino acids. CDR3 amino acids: CAISDRDSHEQYF. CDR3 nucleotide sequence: TGTGCCATCAGTGACCGGGACAGCCACGAGCAGTACTTC.

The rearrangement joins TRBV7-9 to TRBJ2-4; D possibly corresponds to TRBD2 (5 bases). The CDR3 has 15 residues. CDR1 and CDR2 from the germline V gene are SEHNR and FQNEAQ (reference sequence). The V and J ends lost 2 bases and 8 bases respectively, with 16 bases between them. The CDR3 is CASSLNAGRMYIQYF. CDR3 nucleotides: TGTGCCAGCAGCTTAAATGCGGGTCGGATGTACATTCAGTACTTC.

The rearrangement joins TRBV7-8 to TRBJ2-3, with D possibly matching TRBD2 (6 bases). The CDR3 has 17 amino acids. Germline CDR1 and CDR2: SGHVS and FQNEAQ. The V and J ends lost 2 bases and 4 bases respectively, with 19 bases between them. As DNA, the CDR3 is TGTGCCAGCAGCTTACCCCCGGGGTGGCGGGAAGCAGATACGCAGTATTTT. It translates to CASSLPPGWREADTQYF.

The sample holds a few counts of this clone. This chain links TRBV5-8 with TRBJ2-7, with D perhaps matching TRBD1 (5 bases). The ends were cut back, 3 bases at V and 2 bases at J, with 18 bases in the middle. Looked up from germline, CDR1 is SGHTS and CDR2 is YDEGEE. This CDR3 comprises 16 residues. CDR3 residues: CASSSGYWTRTYEQYF. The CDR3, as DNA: TGTGCCAGCAGCTCCGGCTATTGGACAAGAACCTACGAGCAGTACTTC.

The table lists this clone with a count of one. The CDR3 is CASSQGLDQPQHF. CDR3 nucleotides: TGCGCCAGCAGCCAAGGACTAGATCAGCCCCAGCATTTT. The rearrangement uses TRBV4-1 and TRBJ1-5, with no clear D. The CDR3 contains 13 residues. V was pared by 1 base and J by 5 bases, with 6 bases between. The germline V gene encodes CDR1 MGHRA and CDR2 YSYEKL.

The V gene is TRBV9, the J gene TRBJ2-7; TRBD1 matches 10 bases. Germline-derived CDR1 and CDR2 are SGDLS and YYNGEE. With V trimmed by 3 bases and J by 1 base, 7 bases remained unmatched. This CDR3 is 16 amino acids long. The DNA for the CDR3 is TGTGCCAGCAGCGCAGGGTGGGGACAGGGGTCCTACGAGCAGTACTTC. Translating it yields CASSAGWGQGSYEQYF.

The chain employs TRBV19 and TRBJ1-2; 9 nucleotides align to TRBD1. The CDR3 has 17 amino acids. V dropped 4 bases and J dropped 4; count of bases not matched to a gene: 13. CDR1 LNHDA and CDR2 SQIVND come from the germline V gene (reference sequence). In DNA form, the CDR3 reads TGTGCCAGTAGTACAGCAATCTACAGGGGGCAAAGCTATGGCTACACCTTC. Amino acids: CASSTAIYRGQSYGYTF.

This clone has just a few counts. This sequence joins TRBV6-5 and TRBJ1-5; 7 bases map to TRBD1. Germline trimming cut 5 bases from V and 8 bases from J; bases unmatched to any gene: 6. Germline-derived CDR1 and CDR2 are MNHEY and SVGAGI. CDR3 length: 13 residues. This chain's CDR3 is CASSTDREEPQHF. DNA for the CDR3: TGTGCCAGCAGTACCGACAGGGAGGAGCCCCAGCATTTT.

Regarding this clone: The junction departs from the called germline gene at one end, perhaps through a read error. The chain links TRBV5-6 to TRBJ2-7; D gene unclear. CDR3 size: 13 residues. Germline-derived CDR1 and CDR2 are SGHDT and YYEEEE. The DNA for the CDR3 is TGTGCCAGCAGCTTGCCGCAGTCCTCCGAGCAGTACTTC. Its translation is CASSLPQSSEQYF.

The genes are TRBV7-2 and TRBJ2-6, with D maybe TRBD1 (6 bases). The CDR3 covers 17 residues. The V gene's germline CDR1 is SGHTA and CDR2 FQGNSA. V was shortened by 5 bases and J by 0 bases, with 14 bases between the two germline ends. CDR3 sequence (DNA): TGTGCCAGCAGCGCGACAGGTCGACTCTCTGGGGCCAACGTCCTGACTTTC. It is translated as CASSATGRLSGANVLTF.

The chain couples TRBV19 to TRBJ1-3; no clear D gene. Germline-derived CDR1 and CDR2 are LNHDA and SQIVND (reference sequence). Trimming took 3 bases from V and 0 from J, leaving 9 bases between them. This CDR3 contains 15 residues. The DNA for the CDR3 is TGTGCCAGTAGTATTAGTCTTTCCTCTGGAAACACCATATATTTT. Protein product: CASSISLSSGNTIYF. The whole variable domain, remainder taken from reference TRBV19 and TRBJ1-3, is DGGITQSPKYLFRKEGQNVTLSCEQNLNHDAMYWYRQDPGQGLRLIYYSQIVNDFQKGDIAEGYSVSREKKESFPLTVTSAQKNPTAFYLCASSISLSSGNTIYFGEGSWLTVV.